This is a list of T cell receptor beta chains from one sample in a study of T cell repertoires in cytomegalovirus infection. These receptors' antigens are unknown. TCRdb itself ran the reads through MiXCR, one entry per CDR3 protein. This sample has around 570,000 distinct CDR3 sequences, with approximately 40% found just once. The specimen was cultured PBMCs, collected from culture after CMV antigen stimulation. Receptors originate from a human donor in good health (CMV status not recorded). Some clones in this sample may be carry-over from other donors' samples. Each CDR3 is given with its conserved first and last residue. The order of the fields is CDR3 DNA, CDR3 protein, V gene, D gene, J gene, clone size. A D gene is named only where the DNA matches it firmly. For some rows the clone size is stated as once, few or many, or as a class when expanded; others skip it.

TGTGCCAGCAGTCAGACAGGGAGAAGCACTGAAGCTTTCTTT	CASSQTGRSTEAFF	TRBV25-1	TRBD1	TRBJ1-1	few
TGTGCCAGCAGCTTAACCGCTTGGCGGAATTTTAACACCGGGGAGCTGTTTTTT	CASSLTAWRNFNTGELFF	TRBV7-8	.	TRBJ2-2	.
TGTGCCAGCAGCTTAGCCTTTAGCCTTGAGACCCAGTACTTC	CASSLAFSLETQYF	TRBV7-2	.	TRBJ2-5	few
TGTGCCAGCAGCGAAATAGTTAACTATGGCTACACCTTC	CASSEIVNYGYTF	TRBV7-9	.	TRBJ1-2	.
TGTGCCAGCAGCCCCCCAGGAGGACTGTTCTCCTACGAGCAGTACTTC	CASSPPGGLFSYEQYF	TRBV7-2	.	TRBJ2-7	many
TGTGCCAGCAGTATAGGAAGCTATGGCTACACCTTC	CASSIGSYGYTF	TRBV7-8	.	TRBJ1-2	.
TGTGCCAGCACCTCCGGACAGGGGGTAGGCGATGAGCAGTTCTTC	CASTSGQGVGDEQFF	TRBV12-3/TRBV12-4	TRBD1	TRBJ2-1	few
TGTGCCATCAGTTTAGCGGGTCAAAGCACAGATACGCAGTATTTT	CAISLAGQSTDTQYF	TRBV10-3	TRBD2	TRBJ2-3	.
TGTGCCAGCAGCCCCCCGACTAGCGGGGGAGATGAGCAGTTCTTC	CASSPPTSGGDEQFF	TRBV7-6	TRBD2	TRBJ2-1	.
TGTGCCAGCAGCGGAGACCTACTTAGCTCCTACGAGCAGTACTTC	CASSGDLLSSYEQYF	TRBV2	.	TRBJ2-7	.
TGTGCCAGCAGCCTAGCGGTTGGAGGCATTCAGTACTTC	CASSLAVGGIQYF	TRBV7-2	TRBD2	TRBJ2-4	.
TGTGCCAGCAGAACCGGACTAGTCGGGTATTTGATCTTC	CASRTGLVGYLIF	TRBV6-5	TRBD2	TRBJ2-1	few
TGTGCCAGCAGCGCGGGACTAGCGGGAGGTCAGGGGGAGACCCAGTACTTC	CASSAGLAGGQGETQYF	TRBV7-6	TRBD2	TRBJ2-5	.
TGCAGTGCTAGATCCTTGGGGCGTGAGACCCAGTACTTC	CSARSLGRETQYF	TRBV20-1	.	TRBJ2-5	.